The 27 T cell receptor beta chains below all came from one sample that was sequenced in a study of T cells in Graves' hyperthyroidism and ophthalmopathy. What was amplified from RNA transcripts were TCR beta CDR3 regions. When the TCR CDR3 underwent first-round RT-PCR, the HTBI primer set was used. TCRdb independently ran MiXCR on the multiplex PCR reads; one entry per CDR3 protein. The table includes some 580,000 distinct CDR3 sequences, roughly 15% detected once. Sequencing was performed on blood. These receptor sequences come from a woman aged 40 to 49 with Graves' ophthalmopathy.

The gene calls are TRBV5-1 and TRBJ2-3; TRBD2 matches at 7 bases. The CDR3 has 14 residues. In germline, CDR1 is SGHRS, CDR2 YFSETQ. V gave up 3 bases and J gave up 2 bases; unmatched junction bases: 3. The CDR3 sequence: CASSWRLATDTQYF. CDR3 coding DNA: TGCGCCAGCAGCTGGAGACTAGCCACAGATACGCAGTATTTT.

This clonotype was found many times. The chain combines TRBV20-1 with TRBJ2-1, with 8 bases identical to TRBD2. The length of the CDR3 is 15 residues. Trimming removed 3 bases from V and 9 bases from J; junction bases left unmatched: 13. Germline CDR1 DFQATT, CDR2 SNEGSKA (reference sequence). The CDR3 here is CSASPGLAVVGEQFF. The DNA of the CDR3 is TGCAGTGCTAGCCCCGGACTAGCTGTCGTAGGTGAGCAGTTCTTC.

Many counts were recorded for this clonotype. The chain carries TRBV7-3 and TRBJ2-3, with D unresolved. The V gene's germline CDR1 is SGHTA and CDR2 FQGTGA. V dropped 6 bases and J dropped 2 bases, with 12 bases sitting between them. The CDR3 sequence is 14 residues long. CDR3 nucleotide sequence: TGTGCCAGCAGTTTATTGGGGTCCACAGATACGCAGTATTTT. This translates into CASSLLGSTDTQYF.

This clonotype was seen many times. The chain joins TRBV20-1 to TRBJ1-1; 10 bases line up with TRBD1. Germline loops: CDR1 DFQATT, CDR2 SNEGSKA (reference sequence). V was pared by 1 base and J by 5 bases, with 7 bases of the junction left unmatched. The CDR3 covers 15 residues. CDR3 sequence: CSARVATGGKTEAFF. CDR3 in DNA: TGCAGTGCTAGAGTAGCGACAGGGGGCAAGACTGAAGCTTTCTTT.

This clonotype showed up just a few times. The V and J genes are TRBV29-1 and TRBJ1-1, with no clear D. The CDR3 length is 12 residues. CDR1 SQVTM and CDR2 ANQGSEA come from the germline V gene. Deletions cut 5 bases from V and 3 bases from J, with 10 bases between. CDR3: CSVFGGYTEAFF. Written as DNA, the CDR3 is TGCAGCGTTTTTGGAGGTTACACTGAAGCTTTCTTT.

This clonotype occurred many times. V gene TRBV30 combines with J gene TRBJ1-2, with D unresolved. This CDR3 has 12 amino acids. The V end lost 4 bases, the J end lost 5 bases, and 11 bases lay between the germline ends. CDR1 and CDR2 from the germline V gene are GTSNPN and SVGIG (reference sequence). The CDR3 bases are TGTGCCTGGAACAGCCCGGGATATGGCTACACCTTC. It translates to CAWNSPGYGYTF. Full variable domain (outside the CDR3, taken from reference TRBV30 and TRBJ1-2): SQTIHQWPATLVQPVGSPLSLECTVEGTSNPNLYWYRQAAGRGLQLLFYSVGIGQISSEVPQNLSASRPQDRQFILSSKKLLLSDSGFYLCAWNSPGYGYTFGSGTRLTVV.

This clonotype was seen only a few times. This chain connects TRBV6-1 to TRBJ2-1; 10 nucleotides line up with TRBD2. This CDR3 has 16 residues. Germline loops: CDR1 MNHNS, CDR2 SASEGT. V shed 6 bases, J shed 4 bases, and the junction held 9 bases outside the gene matches. The CDR3 DNA follows: TGTGCCAGCAGCTCCCAGCGGGAGGGCCGGTACAATGAGCAGTTCTTC. This codes for CASSSQREGRYNEQFF.

This clonotype was recorded a few times. The V and J genes are TRBV12-3 or TRBV12-4 and TRBJ2-2; maybe TRBD2 (7 bases). Trimming took 1 base from V and 5 from J, leaving 14 bases between them. The CDR3 is 16 amino acids. The CDR3 region is CASSLVGGAGTGELFF. CDR3 nucleotide sequence: TGTGCCAGCAGTTTAGTTGGGGGGGCGGGAACCGGGGAGCTGTTTTTT.

This clonotype was counted a few times. The chain has TRBV6-2 or TRBV6-3 and TRBJ1-2; D remains ambiguous. The germline gives CDR1 MNHEY, CDR2 SVGEGT. Trimming pared 6 bases from V and 6 bases from J, leaving 20 bases between. The CDR3 runs to 15 residues. The CDR3 DNA reads TGTGCCAGCAGAGACCGACTGGGAGGGTGGGATGGCTACACCTTC. It translates to CASRDRLGGWDGYTF.

With regard to this clonotype: It may be a read error: a sequence one base away is much more abundant. The chain employs TRBV7-9 and TRBJ2-7, with TRBD1 identical over 7 bases. This CDR3 has 12 residues. V lost 5 bases and J lost 5; bases outside the gene matches: 3. Germline values: CDR1 SEHNR, CDR2 FQNEAQ (reference sequence). This CDR3 reads CASSIQGNEQYF. CDR3 sequence (DNA): TGTGCCAGCAGCATACAGGGGAACGAGCAGTACTTC. Variable domain in full (rest from reference TRBV7-9 and TRBJ2-7): DTGVSQNPRHKITKRGQNVTFRCDPISEHNRLYWYRQTLGQGPEFLTYFQNEAQLEKSRLLSDRFSAERPKGSFSTLEIQRTEQGDSAMYLCASSIQGNEQYFGPGTRLTVT.

There are many counts of this clonotype. CDR3 residues: CASSLYRSSYNEQFF. CDR3 DNA sequence: TGTGCCAGCAGCCTTTACAGGAGCTCCTACAATGAGCAGTTCTTC. The gene calls are TRBV11-2 and TRBJ2-1, with D perhaps matching TRBD1 (5 bases). CDR3 length: 15 residues. Germline V CDR1 and CDR2: SGHAT, FQNNGV. Trimming took off 5 bases at V and 0 bases at J, with 11 bases between the two ends.

This chain uses TRBV10-3 with TRBJ2-5; 7 bases are shared with TRBD1. Germline trimming cut 6 bases from V and 5 bases from J; bases unmatched to any gene: 9. The CDR3 is 14 residues long. Germline lookup yields CDR1 ENHRY and CDR2 SYGVKD. This CDR3 is CAIRDNRGEETQYF. DNA of the CDR3: TGTGCCATCAGGGATAACAGGGGCGAGGAGACCCAGTACTTC.

This chain joins TRBV11-2 and TRBJ2-3; D tentatively fits TRBD1 or TRBD2 (5 bases each). V was cut by 5 bases and J by 13 bases, with 19 bases left in between. CDR1 is SGHAT, CDR2 FQNNGV, per germline. There are 13 residues in the CDR3. CDR3: CASSDGTAPLEYF. The CDR3 coding sequence is TGTGCCAGCAGCGACGGGACCGCCCCCCTGGAGTATTTT. Full variable domain (missing parts from reference TRBV11-2 and TRBJ2-3): EAGVAQSPRYKIIEKRQSVAFWCNPISGHATLYWYQQILGQGPKLLIQFQNNGVVDDSQLPKDRFSAERLKGVDSTLKIQPAKLEDSAVYLCASSDGTAPLEYFGPGTRLTVL.

This clonotype has a count of ten or more. The chain is built from TRBV28 and TRBJ2-7; perhaps TRBD2 as D (5 bases). V was cut by 6 bases and J by 0 bases, with 15 bases left in between. This CDR3 contains 15 residues. CDR1 is MDHEN, CDR2 SYDVKM, per germline. The CDR3 sequence is CASSGVGPSSYEQYF. In nucleotides, the CDR3 is TGTGCCAGCAGCGGGGTAGGGCCGAGCTCCTACGAGCAGTACTTC. Full variable domain (remainder filled in from reference TRBV28 and TRBJ2-7): DVKVTQSSRYLVKRTGEKVFLECVQDMDHENMFWYRQDPGLGLRLIYFSYDVKMKEKGDIPEGYSVSREKKERFSLILESASTNQTSMYLCASSGVGPSSYEQYFGPGTRLTVT.

This clonotype was observed a handful of times. The gene calls are TRBV12-5 and TRBJ1-2; D gene unclear. V lost 1 base and J lost 7, with 10 bases in between. This CDR3 comprises 13 residues. CDR1 LGHNT and CDR2 FRNRAP come from the germline V gene. CDR3 nucleotide sequence: TGTGCTAGTGGTTTGGGCGCAGGCCTTGGCTACACCTTC. It specifies CASGLGAGLGYTF.

This clonotype was observed many times. The chain carries TRBV15 and TRBJ1-5; D perhaps matches TRBD1 (6 bases). The germline CDR1 and CDR2 sequences are LNHNV and YYDKDF (reference sequence). The CDR3 loop spans 14 amino acids. V was shortened by 3 bases and J by 4 bases, with 10 bases between the two germline ends. DNA of the CDR3: TGTGCCACCAGCAGGGGAGGGGGAAATCAGCCCCAGCATTTT. This codes for CATSRGGGNQPQHF.

The rearrangement joins TRBV30 to TRBJ1-1; D possibly corresponds to TRBD1 (5 bases). V was cut by 1 base and J by 8 bases, with 8 bases left in between. Germline CDR1 GTSNPN, CDR2 SVGIG (reference sequence). There are 11 residues in the CDR3. The CDR3 sequence: CAWSGTREAFF. CDR3 coding DNA: TGTGCCTGGAGTGGGACACGAGAAGCTTTCTTT. Full variable domain (rest looked up from reference TRBV30 and TRBJ1-1): SQTIHQWPATLVQPVGSPLSLECTVEGTSNPNLYWYRQAAGRGLQLLFYSVGIGQISSEVPQNLSASRPQDRQFILSSKKLLLSDSGFYLCAWSGTREAFFGQGTRLTVV.

The chain links TRBV7-2 to TRBJ2-3; D ambiguous. The length of the CDR3 is 15 residues. V gave up 1 base and J gave up 4 bases, with 12 bases separating them. The germline gives CDR1 SGHTA, CDR2 FQGNSA. The chain's CDR3 is CASSLGVTRSDTQYF. The CDR3 DNA reads as TGTGCCAGCAGCTTAGGCGTGACGCGGTCAGATACGCAGTATTTT.

In its sample, this clonotype was seen a few times. The chain joins TRBV24-1 to TRBJ2-4; no clear D. The CDR3 runs to 15 residues. Trimming stripped 3 bases from V and 2 bases from J, with 10 bases between. Germline values: CDR1 KGHDR, CDR2 SFDVKD. The CDR3 bases are TGTGCCACCAGTGATCCCCGCCAAACCAAAAACATTCAGTACTTC. It yields the protein CATSDPRQTKNIQYF.

This clonotype was counted at least ten times. The chain is built from TRBV20-1 and TRBJ2-1; the D gene is possibly TRBD2 (6 bases). The germline V and J ends were trimmed by 0 bases and 8 bases, with 20 bases remaining between them. Germline V CDR1 and CDR2: DFQATT, SNEGSKA (reference sequence). The CDR3 has 16 amino acids. This CDR3 is CSAREQRGDRGYEQFF. DNA for the CDR3: TGCAGTGCTAGAGAGCAGCGCGGGGATCGAGGCTATGAGCAGTTCTTC.

This clonotype was seen repeatedly, ten times or more. V is TRBV20-1 and J is TRBJ2-1, with 10 nucleotides matching TRBD2. Germline values: CDR1 DFQATT, CDR2 SNEGSKA (reference sequence). V shed 4 bases, J shed 8 bases, and the junction held 8 bases outside the gene matches. CDR3 length equals 14 residues. CDR3 nucleotides: TGCAGTGCTAAGCCTAGCGGGAGAGTCGATGAGCAGTTCTTC. It encodes CSAKPSGRVDEQFF.

The CDR3 nucleotides are TGCGCCAGCAGCCAAGTCTTCCCCTGGGGCGGGGTCTCCTACGAGCAGTACTTC. Its protein is CASSQVFPWGGVSYEQYF. This chain links TRBV4-1 with TRBJ2-7, with D possibly being TRBD2 (6 bases). V dropped 1 base and J dropped 0 bases, with 19 bases sitting between them. CDR1 and CDR2 from the germline V gene are MGHRA and YSYEKL. The CDR3 is 18 residues long.

The chain couples TRBV20-1 to TRBJ2-5; D is unresolved. The germline V and J ends were trimmed by 7 bases and 3 bases, with 15 bases remaining between them. Germline V gene sequence: CDR1 DFQATT, CDR2 SNEGSKA (reference sequence). CDR3 length equals 13 residues. The CDR3 DNA reads TGCAGTGTCCCCGGGTCGTTTAAAGAGACCCAGTACTTC. Amino acids: CSVPGSFKETQYF.

This clonotype was counted only a few times. The V gene is TRBV7-2, the J gene TRBJ1-6; D is unresolved. Germline-derived CDR1 and CDR2 are SGHTA and FQGNSA. Trimming removed 1 base at V and 5 bases at J, with 3 bases between. This CDR3 has 13 residues. The CDR3 DNA reads TGTGCCAGCAGCTTAGAAAATAATTCACCCCTCCACTTT. This translates into CASSLENNSPLHF.

This clonotype was counted between two and nine times. This sequence joins TRBV4-1 and TRBJ2-7; 7 bases are a match to TRBD1. The CDR3 runs to 13 residues. V was clipped by 0 bases and J by 7 bases; unmatched bases: 3. Germline values: CDR1 MGHRA, CDR2 YSYEKL. The CDR3 sequence is CASSQDGRGEQYF. The CDR3 bases are TGCGCCAGCAGCCAAGATGGCAGGGGGGAGCAGTACTTC.

There are many counts of this clonotype. The chain employs TRBV2 and TRBJ2-6; TRBD2 matches at 10 bases. Germline loops: CDR1 SNHLY, CDR2 FYNNEI. The CDR3 is 18 residues long. Trimming cost V 4 bases and J 1 base; bases outside gene matches: 7. This CDR3 is CASSAGLAAWSGANVLTF. In DNA form, the CDR3 reads TGTGCCAGCAGTGCCGGACTAGCGGCGTGGTCTGGGGCCAACGTCCTGACTTTC. Supplemented by reference TRBV2 and TRBJ2-6, the full variable domain reads EPEVTQTPSHQVTQMGQEVILRCVPISNHLYFYWYRQILGQKVEFLVSFYNNEISEKSEIFDDQFSVERPDGSNFTLKIRSTKLEDSAMYFCASSAGLAAWSGANVLTFGAGSRLTVL.

This clonotype was picked up a small number of times. The chain joins TRBV19 to TRBJ1-2, with D possibly matching TRBD1 (5 bases). Germline-derived CDR1 and CDR2 are LNHDA and SQIVND (reference sequence). The CDR3 spans 11 residues. Trimming took off 8 bases at V and 5 bases at J, with 9 bases between the two ends. CDR3 nucleotides: TGTGCCAGTGCCGGGGGATATGGCTACACCTTC. It codes for CASAGGYGYTF.